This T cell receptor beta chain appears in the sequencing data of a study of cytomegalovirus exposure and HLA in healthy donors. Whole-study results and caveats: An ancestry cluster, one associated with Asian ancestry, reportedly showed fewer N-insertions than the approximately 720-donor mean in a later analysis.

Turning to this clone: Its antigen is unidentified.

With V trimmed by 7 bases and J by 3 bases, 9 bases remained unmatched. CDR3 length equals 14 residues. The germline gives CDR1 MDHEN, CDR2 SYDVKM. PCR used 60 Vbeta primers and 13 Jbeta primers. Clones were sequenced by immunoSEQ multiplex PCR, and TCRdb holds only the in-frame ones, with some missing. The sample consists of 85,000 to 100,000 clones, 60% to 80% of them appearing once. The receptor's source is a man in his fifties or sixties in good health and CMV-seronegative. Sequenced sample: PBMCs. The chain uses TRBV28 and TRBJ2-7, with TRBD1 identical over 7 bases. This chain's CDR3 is CASTRTGLLYEQYF. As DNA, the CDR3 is TGTGCCAGCACCCGGACAGGCTTACTCTACGAGCAGTACTTC.